This T cell receptor (beta chain) derives from a study of T cell repertoires in cytomegalovirus infection. Overall study: Indicated by public TCR beta signatures were CMV infection and matching HLA type. Study-wide results and limits: The ex vivo response showed dominance by HLA-C-restricted CMV-specific TCR beta clonotypes.

TCRdb ran MiXCR on the reads and lists one entry per CDR3 protein. In the table there are fewer than 650,000 distinct CDR3 sequences, 35% to 50% of which are singletons. Per the germline V gene, CDR1 is ENHRY and CDR2 is SYGVKD. CDR3 length: 13 residues. The table lists this clonotype with a few counts. Its antigen is not known. This TCR came from a human donor in good health (CMV status not recorded). Some clones in this sample may be carry-over from other donors' samples. The chain has TRBV10-3 and TRBJ1-1, with a possible D match to TRBD1 (5 bases). Sequencing was performed on cultured PBMCs, taken from culture after CMV antigen stimulation. The DNA of the CDR3 is TGTGCTCAATCAAAAGGGGTGAACACTGAAGCTTTCTTT. Translated, it gives CAQSKGVNTEAFF.